Below, 23 T cell receptor beta chains from the same sample are listed, as sequenced in a study of blood T cell repertoires in COVID-19. Here immunoSEQ multiplex PCR was the method, and the copy in TCRdb shows in-frame clones only, minus some. The sample consists of 250,000 to 350,000 clones, around 90% of them appearing once. Sequencing was carried out using PBMCs or T cells enriched from blood (not recorded which). The source is a woman aged 18 to 35 with acute COVID-19.

The chain combines TRBV28 with TRBJ2-1; 11 nucleotides line up with TRBD2. This CDR3 is built from 16 residues. The germline V gene has CDR1 MDHEN and CDR2 SYDVKM. With V trimmed by 8 bases and J by 7 bases, 13 bases remained unmatched. The CDR3 nucleotides read TGTGCCAGCGCTCGGGGCGGACTAGCGGGTACAAATGAGCAGTTCTTC. It codes for CASARGGLAGTNEQFF.

V usage is TRBV28 and J usage is TRBJ2-7; 7 bases are a match to TRBD2. The V and J ends lost 5 bases and 7 bases, in that order; junction bases with no gene match: 14. Germline values: CDR1 MDHEN, CDR2 SYDVKM. The CDR3 runs to 15 residues. For the CDR3, the DNA is TGTGCCAGCAGTAAATTACTAGCGAGAATGGAGGAGCAGTACTTC. Encoded protein: CASSKLLARMEEQYF. The variable domain in full, completed from reference TRBV28 and TRBJ2-7, reads DVKVTQSSRYLVKRTGEKVFLECVQDMDHENMFWYRQDPGLGLRLIYFSYDVKMKEKGDIPEGYSVSREKKERFSLILESASTNQTSMYLCASSKLLARMEEQYFGPGTRLTVT.

The chain has TRBV7-3 and TRBJ2-1; D is unresolved. Looked up from germline, CDR1 is SGHTA and CDR2 is FQGTGA. The V end lost 2 bases, the J end lost 7 bases, and 9 bases lay between the germline ends. The length of the CDR3 is 13 residues. CDR3 DNA sequence: TGTGCCAGCAGCTTACAGCCCGGGAATGAGCAGTTCTTC. Translating it yields CASSLQPGNEQFF.

This clone was found once. CDR3 DNA: TGTGCCAGCAGAAAAAGGCTAGGTGTCAGCGCCAACTACGAGCAGTACTTC. It specifies CASRKRLGVSANYEQYF. The V and J genes are TRBV27 and TRBJ2-7; D is unclear. V was shortened by 6 bases and J by 3 bases, with 24 bases between the two germline ends. Germline V gene data show CDR1 as MNHEY and CDR2 as SMNVEV (reference sequence). The CDR3 runs 17 residues.

The V call is TRBV19, the J call TRBJ1-4, with TRBD1 matching 10 bases. V was clipped by 6 bases and J by 8 bases; unmatched bases: 6. The germline V gene has CDR1 LNHDA and CDR2 SQIVND (reference sequence). The CDR3 spans 14 residues. In DNA, the CDR3 is TGTGCCAGTAGAAGGGGACAGGGGAAGGAAAAACTGTTTTTT. It specifies CASRRGQGKEKLFF. The variable domain in full, with the rest retrieved from reference TRBV19 and TRBJ1-4, is DGGITQSPKYLFRKEGQNVTLSCEQNLNHDAMYWYRQDPGQGLRLIYYSQIVNDFQKGDIAEGYSVSREKKESFPLTVTSAQKNPTAFYLCASRRGQGKEKLFFGSGTQLSVL.

This clone was recorded only once. This chain links TRBV19 with TRBJ2-7; D is unclear. Trimming removed 0 bases at V and 2 bases at J, with 11 bases between. The CDR3 is made up of 15 amino acids. Germline V gene sequence: CDR1 LNHDA, CDR2 SQIVND (reference sequence). This CDR3 is CASSIDLGLAYEQYF. The CDR3, as DNA: TGTGCCAGTAGTATAGATCTGGGCCTCGCCTACGAGCAGTACTTC. The whole variable domain, filled in from reference TRBV19 and TRBJ2-7, reads DGGITQSPKYLFRKEGQNVTLSCEQNLNHDAMYWYRQDPGQGLRLIYYSQIVNDFQKGDIAEGYSVSREKKESFPLTVTSAQKNPTAFYLCASSIDLGLAYEQYFGPGTRLTVT.

This chain links TRBV30 with TRBJ1-2; tentatively, D is TRBD1 (5 bases). CDR1 is GTSNPN, CDR2 SVGIG, per germline (reference sequence). Deletions cut 3 bases from V and 7 bases from J, with 15 bases between. The CDR3 spans 13 residues. CDR3 sequence reads: CAWRPLRGTGYTF. The DNA of the CDR3 is TGTGCCTGGAGACCCTTAAGGGGTACTGGCTACACCTTC.

This clone has only one observation. The chain combines TRBV3-1 (or the pseudogene TRBV3-2) with TRBJ2-5; 10 nucleotides line up with TRBD1. Germline V CDR1 and CDR2: LGHDT, YNNKEL (reference sequence). V trimming: 1 base; J trimming: 4 bases; junction bases outside the gene matches: 6. The CDR3 sequence is 16 residues long. CDR3 DNA: TGTGCCAGCAGCCAAGCCGGACAGGGGGGCTCAGAGACCCAGTACTTC. This sequence encodes CASSQAGQGGSETQYF.

V is TRBV19 and J is TRBJ1-3; D possibly corresponds to TRBD1 (5 bases). The germline V gene encodes CDR1 LNHDA and CDR2 SQIVND (reference sequence). Between the trimmed V and J ends, which lost 5 bases and 3 bases, there was a span of 20 bases. The CDR3 extends over 17 amino acids. The chain's CDR3 is CASSLGAAGFFGNTIYF. The CDR3 DNA reads as TGTGCCAGTAGTCTTGGGGCGGCAGGTTTCTTTGGAAACACCATATATTTT.

This chain connects TRBV9 to TRBJ2-7; the match to TRBD2 covers 7 bases. CDR1 is SGDLS and CDR2 is YYNGEE in the germline V gene. The CDR3 consists of 15 residues. Trimming removed 2 bases from V and 3 bases from J; junction bases left unmatched: 8. Here the CDR3 DNA reads TGTGCCAGCAGCGTGCTAGCGGAGCCCCTCTACGAGCAGTACTTC. It encodes CASSVLAEPLYEQYF.

CDR3 bases: TGTGCCAGCAGCTTAGATCGGGAGGACACTGAAGCTTTCTTT. Amino acid sequence: CASSLDREDTEAFF. V usage is TRBV11-3 and J usage is TRBJ1-1; D gene unclear. V gave up 0 bases and J gave up 3 bases, with 8 bases separating them. There are 14 residues in the CDR3. CDR1 is SGHNT and CDR2 is YENEEA in the germline V gene.

The V gene is TRBV12-3 or TRBV12-4, the J gene TRBJ2-1, with 9 bases aligning to TRBD2. V trimming: 11 bases; J trimming: 2 bases; junction bases outside the gene matches: 4. The CDR3 covers 13 residues. This CDR3 is CAGASGTYNEQFF. For the CDR3, the DNA is TGTGCCGGGGCTAGCGGGACCTACAATGAGCAGTTCTTC.

J is TRBJ2-3 and V is TRBV7-3, with 7 nucleotides matching TRBD2. Germline trimming cut 4 bases from V and 0 bases from J; bases unmatched to any gene: 4. The CDR3 contains 15 residues. CDR1 SGHTA and CDR2 FQGTGA come from the germline V gene. The CDR3 bases are TGTGCCAGCAGCTCCGTCGGGGGGAGCACAGATACGCAGTATTTT. It translates to CASSSVGGSTDTQYF.

The genes are TRBV5-1 and TRBJ2-5; 8 bases fit TRBD1. Germline trimming cut 4 bases from V and 5 bases from J; bases unmatched to any gene: 4. This CDR3 contains 13 residues. CDR1 is SGHRS, CDR2 YFSETQ, per germline. CDR3 nucleotide sequence: TGCGCCAGCAGCCCGGACAGGGACGAGACCCAGTACTTC. The encoded protein is CASSPDRDETQYF.

The chain recombines TRBV21-1 with TRBJ2-7; the table gives TRBD2 as D, unverified against the DNA. TRBV21-1 is reported as a pseudogene. This CDR3 is built from 15 residues. CDR3 nucleotide sequence: TGTGCCAGCAGCAAAAGGGCTAGCGGCGCCTACGAGCAGTACTTC. As protein: CASSKRASGAYEQYF.

V and J are TRBV6-5 and TRBJ1-4; tentative D call: TRBD1 (5 bases). V lost 7 bases and J 4 bases, leaving 16 bases between the germline ends. Germline lookup yields CDR1 MNHEY and CDR2 SVGAGI. The length of the CDR3 is 15 residues. The CDR3 spells CASTQRGGFNEKLFF. Written as DNA, the CDR3 is TGTGCCAGCACTCAACGTGGGGGGTTTAATGAAAAACTGTTTTTT.

The chain has TRBV7-9 and TRBJ2-3; TRBD2 agrees at 9 bases. Germline-derived CDR1 and CDR2 are SEHNR and FQNEAQ (reference sequence). V shed 5 bases and J 4 bases; nucleotides not matched to a gene: 10. CDR3 length equals 16 residues. The CDR3 bases are TGTGCCAGCAGCCCACCGCCAGGACTAGCGCCAGATACGCAGTATTTT. It codes for CASSPPPGLAPDTQYF.

This rearrangement joins TRBV7-9 to TRBJ1-6; possibly TRBD1 for D (6 bases). CDR1 is SEHNR, CDR2 FQNEAQ, per germline (reference sequence). Trimming removed 3 bases at V and 10 bases at J, with 10 bases between. The CDR3 loop spans 13 amino acids. CDR3 residues: CASSLGQNSPLHF. In nucleotides, the CDR3 is TGTGCCAGCAGCTTGGGACAAAACTCACCCCTCCACTTT.

This clone was counted a single time. The chain joins TRBV16 to TRBJ2-3, with D uncertain. With 6 bases removed from V and 4 bases from J, the gap between germline ends came to 14 bases. CDR1 is KGHSY, CDR2 FQNENV, per germline. This CDR3 has 14 amino acids. CDR3 sequence (DNA): TGTGCCAGCAGTCGACAACTGTCACCAGATACGCAGTATTTT. Amino acid sequence: CASSRQLSPDTQYF.

V and J are TRBV5-1 and TRBJ2-1; 7 bases are shared with TRBD2. There are 16 residues in the CDR3. Germline values: CDR1 SGHRS, CDR2 YFSETQ. The V segment lost 6 bases and the J segment 5 bases; nucleotides outside the gene matches: 14. The CDR3 here is CASNPLRGEVHNEQFF. The CDR3 bases are TGCGCCAGCAATCCTCTCCGGGGGGAAGTCCACAATGAGCAGTTCTTC.

This clone was seen a single time. The chain uses TRBV24-1 and TRBJ2-2, with D possibly TRBD2 on 6 matching bases. The CDR3 spans 14 residues. The V end was cut by 7 bases, the J end by 4 bases, with 12 bases between. Germline V gene sequence: CDR1 KGHDR, CDR2 SFDVKD. Written as DNA, the CDR3 is TGTGCCACCAGGGGGGGACTTACCACCGGGGAGCTGTTTTTT. Protein: CATRGGLTTGELFF.

The chain recombines TRBV9 with TRBJ2-1; D might be TRBD1 (5 bases). Germline CDR1 is SGDLS and CDR2 is YYNGEE. The length of the CDR3 is 14 residues. V gave up 4 bases and J gave up 5 bases, with 13 bases separating them. The CDR3 spells CASSPFQGNNEQFF. CDR3 sequence (DNA): TGTGCCAGCAGCCCTTTCCAGGGTAACAATGAGCAGTTCTTC.

V and J are TRBV5-1 and TRBJ2-2; tentative D call: TRBD2 (6 bases). Trimming left V 2 bases short and J 4 bases short, with 12 bases between. The CDR3 runs 15 residues. Germline V gene sequence: CDR1 SGHRS, CDR2 YFSETQ. The CDR3 region has the DNA TGCGCCAGCAGCTTTCGAGAGGGAGGCACCGGGGAGCTGTTTTTT. Its translation: CASSFREGGTGELFF.